This T cell receptor beta chain was retrieved from a study of T-cell reconstitution after alpha-beta-depleted transplantation in children. Looked up from germline, CDR1 is SGHRS and CDR2 is YFSETQ. V was cut by 5 bases and J by 3 bases, with 11 bases left in between. The CDR3 contains 13 residues. A few counts support this clonotype. Antigen specificity is unknown. Regarding the study as a whole: Surviving thymic progenitors and recipient T cells were the source of high TCRbeta diversity at day 60 in some patients.

Unique molecular identifiers were incorporated during preparation of the TCRbeta library. TCRdb re-called the PCR reads through MiXCR, storing one row per CDR3 protein. This sample has about a million distinct CDR3 sequences, with about 29% found just once. The receptor's source is a boy under three years old who had a stem cell transplant for SCID, so the T cells may come from the graft donor. This chain joins TRBV5-1 and TRBJ2-5; D perhaps matches TRBD1 (6 bases). The sample in question was PBMCs, mostly from graft donor cells, obtained 360 days after TCRalphabeta/CD19-depleted stem cell transplant. Here the CDR3 reads CASRPGQKETQYF. CDR3 DNA: TGCGCCAGCAGACCCGGACAGAAAGAGACCCAGTACTTC. Combining the CDR3 with reference TRBV5-1 and TRBJ2-5 gives the whole variable domain KAGVTQTPRYLIKTRGQQVTLSCSPISGHRSVSWYQQTPGQGLQFLFEYFSETQRNKGNFPGRFSGRQFSNSRSEMNVSTLELGDSALYLCASRPGQKETQYFGPGTRLLVL.